The clone carrying this T cell receptor beta chain was seen more than once but under ten times. What it binds is not known. The CDR3 length is 15 residues. From germline, CDR1 is SGHNT and CDR2 YYREEE (reference sequence). The J segment lost 0 bases and the V segment lost 4 bases, leaving 1 base of the junction unmatched. The data were produced by immunoSEQ multiplex PCR, yet TCRdb's version contains in-frame clones alone and is incomplete. The sample lists 160,000 or so clones, 88% occurring once. The data belong to a study of T cell responses to AZD1222 COVID-19 vaccine. Study outcomes and limitations: Donors were mostly white British, more females; clonal diversity possibly underestimated.

Material: peripheral blood, obtained 28 days after the second AZD1222 dose. This clonotype originated in an adult who received the AZD1222 COVID-19 vaccine. The chain employs TRBV5-4 and TRBJ2-6; TRBD2 aligns across 7 bases. CDR3 residues: CASSPGGSGANVLTF. DNA for the CDR3: TGTGCCAGCAGCCCGGGGGGCTCTGGGGCCAACGTCCTGACTTTC.